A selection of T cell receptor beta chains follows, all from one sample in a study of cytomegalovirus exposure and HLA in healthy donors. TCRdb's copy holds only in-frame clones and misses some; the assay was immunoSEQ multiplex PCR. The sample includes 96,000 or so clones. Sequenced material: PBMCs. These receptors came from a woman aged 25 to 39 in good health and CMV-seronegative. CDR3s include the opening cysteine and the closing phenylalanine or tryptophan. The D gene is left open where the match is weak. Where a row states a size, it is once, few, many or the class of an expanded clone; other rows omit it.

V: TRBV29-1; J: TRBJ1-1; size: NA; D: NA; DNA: TGCAGCGTTGGGTTGGGCAGCCCGAACACTGAAGCTTTCTTT; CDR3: CSVGLGSPNTEAFF
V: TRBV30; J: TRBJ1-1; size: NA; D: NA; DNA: TGTGCCTGGAGGTCGCGGGGGTCCCGGGACACTGAAGCTTTCTTT; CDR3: CAWRSRGSRDTEAFF
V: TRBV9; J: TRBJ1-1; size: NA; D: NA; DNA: TGTGCCAGCAGCGTGGGCAGTCAGAACACTGAAGCTTTCTTT; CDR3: CASSVGSQNTEAFF
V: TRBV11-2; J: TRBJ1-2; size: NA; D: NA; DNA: TGTGCCAGCAGCTTGCGGGAAGCTAACTATGGCTACACCTTC; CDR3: CASSLREANYGYTF
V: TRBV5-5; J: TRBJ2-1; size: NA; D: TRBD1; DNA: TGTGCCAGCAGCCCCGGGACAGGGGCCTACAATGAGCAGTTCTTC; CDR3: CASSPGTGAYNEQFF
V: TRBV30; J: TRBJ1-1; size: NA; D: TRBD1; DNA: TGTGCCTGGAGCGCCGGGACAGCGAACACTGAAGCTTTCTTT; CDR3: CAWSAGTANTEAFF
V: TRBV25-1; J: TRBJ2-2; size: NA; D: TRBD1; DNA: TGTGCCAGCAGTGATCTGTCGGACAGGGTTATCGGGGAGCTGTTTTTT; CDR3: CASSDLSDRVIGELFF
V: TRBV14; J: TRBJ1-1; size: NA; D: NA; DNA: TGTGCCAGCAGCCCCGGCCGGCGGACTGAAGCTTTCTTT; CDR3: CASSPGRRTEAFF
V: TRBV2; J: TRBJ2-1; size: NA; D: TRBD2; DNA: TGTGCCAGCAGTGAAAGGCTAGCGGGAGAAGGTGAGCAGTTCTTC; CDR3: CASSERLAGEGEQFF
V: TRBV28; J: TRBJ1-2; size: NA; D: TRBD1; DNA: TGTGCCAGCAGTTGGACAGGGGGCAATTTCCTCTATGGCTACACCTTC; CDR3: CASSWTGGNFLYGYTF
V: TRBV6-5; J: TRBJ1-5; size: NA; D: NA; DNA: TGTGCCAGCAGTTACCCGCATGGGGCTGGGAATCAGCCCCAGCATTTT; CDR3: CASSYPHGAGNQPQHF
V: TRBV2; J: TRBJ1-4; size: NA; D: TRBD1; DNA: TGTGCCAGCCGGGACAGGGGGCCCGAAAAACTGTTTTTT; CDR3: CASRDRGPEKLFF
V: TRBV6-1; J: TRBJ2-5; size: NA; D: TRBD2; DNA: TGTGCCAGCAGTGAAGGTAGCGGGATCCACCAAGAGACCCAGTACTTC; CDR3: CASSEGSGIHQETQYF
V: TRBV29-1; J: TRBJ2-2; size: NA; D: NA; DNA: TGCAGCGTTAACCGGGGGTCCACCGGGGAGCTGTTTTTT; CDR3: CSVNRGSTGELFF
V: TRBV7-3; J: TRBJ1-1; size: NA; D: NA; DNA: TGTGCCAGCAGCATATCCGGGACTGAAGCTTTCTTT; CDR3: CASSISGTEAFF
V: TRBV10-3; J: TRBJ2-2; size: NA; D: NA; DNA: TGTGCCATCAGTGAGTCTCGTGACAGGAACACCGGGGAGCTGTTTTTT; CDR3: CAISESRDRNTGELFF
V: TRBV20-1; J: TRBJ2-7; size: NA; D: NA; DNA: TGCAGTGCACTCCGTGGCTACGAGCAGTACTTC; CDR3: CSALRGYEQYF
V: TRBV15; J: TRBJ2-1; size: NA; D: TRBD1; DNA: TGTGCCACCAGCAGAGGGGGCGGGACAGGGATCTACAATGAGCAGTTCTTC; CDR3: CATSRGGGTGIYNEQFF
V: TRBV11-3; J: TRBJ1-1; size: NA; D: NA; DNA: TGTGCCAGCAGCTTAGGAGGCCGGGACACTGAAGCTTTCTTT; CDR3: CASSLGGRDTEAFF
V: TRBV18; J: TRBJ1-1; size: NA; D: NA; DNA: TGTGCCAGCTCACCACAGGGGGTTGTCGGTGACACTGAAGCTTTCTTT; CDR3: CASSPQGVVGDTEAFF
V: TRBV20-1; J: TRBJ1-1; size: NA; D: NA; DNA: TGCAGTGGGGTTCTCGGGACTGAAGCTTTCTTT; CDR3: CSGVLGTEAFF
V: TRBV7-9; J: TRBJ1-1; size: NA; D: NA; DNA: TGTGCCAGCAGCTTTACAGGGTCCAGAGAGGCTTTCTTT; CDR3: CASSFTGSREAFF
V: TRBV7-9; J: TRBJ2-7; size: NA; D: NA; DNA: TGTGCCAGCAGCCGCACTAGCTACGAGCAGTACTTC; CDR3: CASSRTSYEQYF
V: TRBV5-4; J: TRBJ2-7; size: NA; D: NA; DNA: TGTGCCAGCAGCCCATCCACCCCCACACAGGGAAGGGAAGACGAGCAGTACTTC; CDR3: CASSPSTPTQGREDEQYF
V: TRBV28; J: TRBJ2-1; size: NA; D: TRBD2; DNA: TGTGCCAGTACCATAGCGGGAGGGTGGAACAATGAGCAGTTCTTC; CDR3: CASTIAGGWNNEQFF
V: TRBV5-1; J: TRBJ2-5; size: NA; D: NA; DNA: TGCGCCAGCAGCTTGGCCTTGGGCGAGACCCAGTACTTC; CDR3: CASSLALGETQYF
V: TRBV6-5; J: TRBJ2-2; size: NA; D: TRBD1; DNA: TGTGCCAGCAGTTACTCACAGGGGACCGGGGAGCTGTTTTTT; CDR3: CASSYSQGTGELFF
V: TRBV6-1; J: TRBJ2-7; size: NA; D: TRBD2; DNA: TGTGCCAGCAGTGATATAGCGGGAGCCTCCTACGAGCAGTACTTC; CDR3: CASSDIAGASYEQYF
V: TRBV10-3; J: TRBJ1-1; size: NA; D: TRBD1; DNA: TGTGCCATCAGGGAGACAGGGGGGTCGGACACTGAAGCTTTCTTT; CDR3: CAIRETGGSDTEAFF
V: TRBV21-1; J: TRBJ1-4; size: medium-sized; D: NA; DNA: TGTGCCAGCAGACGCCGGACAGACAATGAAAAACTGTTTTTT; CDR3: CASRRRTDNEKLFF
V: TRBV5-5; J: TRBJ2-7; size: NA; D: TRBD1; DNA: TGTGCCAGCAGCCACGGACAGGCCGAGCAGTACTTC; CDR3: CASSHGQAEQYF
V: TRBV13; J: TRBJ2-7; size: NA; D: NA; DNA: TGTGCCAGCAGCTTAAGTGGAGAGGCCTACGAGCAGTACTTC; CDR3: CASSLSGEAYEQYF
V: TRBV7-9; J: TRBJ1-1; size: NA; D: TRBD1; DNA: TGTGCCGTTAACAGGGGCCGGAACACTGAAGCTTTCTTT; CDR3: CAVNRGRNTEAFF
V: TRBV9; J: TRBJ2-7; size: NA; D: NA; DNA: TGTGCCAGCAGCGCAGCCGGGACTCTAACCTACGAGCAGTACTTC; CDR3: CASSAAGTLTYEQYF
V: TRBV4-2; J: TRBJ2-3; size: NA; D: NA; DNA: TGTGCCAGCAGCCAAGTCGCAGACACTAGCACAGATACGCAGTATTTT; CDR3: CASSQVADTSTDTQYF
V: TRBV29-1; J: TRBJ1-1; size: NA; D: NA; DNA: TGCAGCGTGGATCCTCACGGGGGGAGGACTGAAGCTTTCTTT; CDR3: CSVDPHGGRTEAFF